These 2 T cell receptor beta chains share one sample of origin, sequenced in a study of hypomethylating agent response in myelodysplastic syndrome. Libraries were prepared by immunoSEQ multiplex PCR; TCRdb keeps only in-frame clonotypes and omits some of them. This table holds some 9,300 clones, over 80% found once. The specimen comprised bone marrow, sampled before or after starting hypomethylating agent treatment for myelodysplastic syndrome (not recorded which). The origin of the receptors is a human donor with myelodysplastic syndrome.

This clone was found once. The chain joins TRBV9 to TRBJ2-5, with 7 bases lining up with TRBD2. The trim removed 4 bases at V and 5 bases at J, leaving 11 bases unmatched. Germline V gives CDR1 SGDLS, CDR2 YYNGEE. The CDR3 is 15 residues long. CDR3 in DNA: TGTGCCAGCAGCCCCCGAAGGACTAGTTTGGAGACCCAGTACTTC. Translation: CASSPRRTSLETQYF.

A few counts support this clone. The V and J genes are TRBV19 and TRBJ1-1; D is unclear. Germline values: CDR1 LNHDA, CDR2 SQIVND (reference sequence). Trimming took off 0 bases at V and 1 base at J, with 6 bases between the two ends. The CDR3 length is 14 residues. CDR3 bases: TGTGCCAGTAGTATAGATCTGGAGAACACTGAAGCTTTCTTT. It codes for CASSIDLENTEAFF. Looking up the rest from reference TRBV19 and TRBJ1-1 gives the full variable domain: DGGITQSPKYLFRKEGQNVTLSCEQNLNHDAMYWYRQDPGQGLRLIYYSQIVNDFQKGDIAEGYSVSREKKESFPLTVTSAQKNPTAFYLCASSIDLENTEAFFGQGTRLTVV.